The entry below describes one T cell receptor (beta chain). Its antigen remains unidentified. Within one base of it there is no much larger clone, and no base qualities were kept. The data derive from a study of shared clonotypes between healthy human individuals (dated by TCRdb to the early 2020s). About the full investigation: The cohort comprised a couple of women and a few men aged 18 to 49 years. Per donor, leukapheresis produced somewhere between about 0.94 and 9.5 billion PBMCs. To increase sequencing depth and limit assay-specific biases, TCR repertoire library preparation and sequencing were carried out by different laboratories using diverse techniques. To estimate repertoire size and how much clonotypes are shared between individuals, the study performed deep sequencing of blood TCR repertoires from roughly five healthy adults. For each donor, CD4 naive and CD4 memory were each given three plates, CD8 naive was given two plates, and CD8 memory was given one plate. The study at large found these results: When a few donors were compared, the shared fraction of clonotypes was about 5% for naive CD4, roughly 3.4% for naive CD8, more than 2% for memory CD4, and around 0.37% for memory CD8. Higher generation probabilities were observed for clonotypes shared by all four sorted-subset donors than for non-shared clonotypes. Only blood was sampled, and tissue TCR repertoires likely differ from those in blood. Naive subsets generally had larger estimated clonotype richness than memory subsets. Because the study included a small number of donors, the genetic and exposure-history diversity represented was limited. Rarefaction of sorted-subset datasets indicated incomplete sequencing despite the large sequencing depth. Based on pairwise subsampling, the degree of clonotype sharing among donors was expected to be affected by sequencing depth.

The donors were healthy, HIV-negative adults with no recently reported acute infections or vaccinations. Every donor was a Caucasian adult residing in Nashville, Tennessee, USA. CD8 memory samples combined magnetically selected CD45RO+ cells with CCR7-negative CD45RA+ effector memory (TemRA) cells. After blood collection by leukapheresis, PBMCs were isolated using Ficoll-Histopaque density gradient centrifugation and then cryopreserved in the vapor phase of liquid nitrogen. Analytical flow cytometry was used to check the purity and quantity of every magnetically sorted T cell population. Each sorted fraction had its genomic DNA isolated and then quantified by UV absorbance on a Nanodrop 2000c. Trimming takes 1 base from V and 8 bases from J, and the germline ends sit 14 bases apart. The CDR3 contains 14 residues, cysteine and phenylalanine counted. Only the CDR3 portion is preserved as DNA: 42 bases, with reading frame beginning at the first base. CDR1 SEHNR and CDR2 FQNEAQ are derived from the germline V gene (reference sequence).

Using the deep immunoSEQ assay, multiplex PCR amplified TCR CDR3 regions from genomic DNA. Genomic DNA extracted from each cell subset was distributed evenly over all wells of several immunoSEQ 96-well plates, and each plate served as one replicate. For sorted subsets, each replicate PCR was loaded with around 220 ng genomic DNA, equivalent to about 30,000 T cell genomes. The purified libraries were quantified using a Qubit 3.0 fluorometer, sized with a Bioanalyzer 2100, and then quantified again using the KAPA Library Quantification kit. Each immunoSEQ 96-well plate was sequenced on its own single-read 150-cycle Illumina NextSeq 550 flow cell. The original methods were these. Because only junctional sequences without quality scores were contained in the immunoSEQ output, filtering matching that applied to full-length reads could not be performed. Sequences were annotated with PyIR, a Python wrapper for IgBLAST v1.9, using IMGT germline references to assign V/J genes and CDR3. Any read was removed if the V/J assignment was weak (E-value above 1e-6), the CDR3 was missing, or the read contained stop codons, out-of-frame junctions, or ambiguous translated residues. V3J clonotypes were defined by identical inferred V gene, J gene, and CDR3 amino acid sequence. The percentage overlap between two repertoires was calculated by dividing the number of shared unique clonotypes by the size of the smaller repertoire. Richness of each repertoire was evaluated using RTK rarefaction, the Chao1 estimator, and Recon v2.1 estimates of unobserved clonotypes. For all TCRbeta clonotypes obtained by the gDNA method from four donors, generation probabilities were computed with OLGA. TCRdb mirrors the immuneACCESS table, restricted to in-frame sequences. Some clones are absent from its copies; in checked studies, under half trace to an unresolved V gene, and the reason for the others is unknown. V and J calls plus clone size are reproduced from that table; the DNA served to infer D and trimming. The sample records approximately 640,000 clones, around 90% of which are singletons. About 34% of the sample rests with the top ten.

Sample: memory CD8+ T cells from PBMCs. The intended sense of this specimen's cell subset or site label: CD45RO+ cells pooled with CCR7-negative TemRA cells. The rearranged segments are TRBV7-9 and TRBJ1-1; there is no confident call for the D gene. The receptor was derived from a man between 18 and 35 years old in good health. Some clones in this sample may be carry-over from other donors' samples. The CDR3 has the sequence CASSLVASEREAFF. The sequence in DNA is TGTGCCAGCAGCTTAGTTGCCTCGGAACGAGAAGCTTTCTTT.